This entry is about one T cell receptor beta chain. The data belong to a study of blood T cell repertoires in COVID-19. Authors' data handling: How many nucleated cells were present was estimated from reference gene primer amplification. The data were produced by immunoSEQ multiplex PCR, yet TCRdb's version contains in-frame clones alone and is incomplete. D and trimming come from the DNA, and the V and J calls and clone size come from that table. The sample includes roughly 140,000 clones, around four fifths seen only once; the top ten take approximately 40%. V lost 7 bases and J 10 bases, leaving 22 bases between the germline ends. CDR3 length: 15 residues. Germline CDR1 is MDHEN and CDR2 is SYDVKM.

The chain is built from TRBV28 and TRBJ2-2, with D possibly matching TRBD1 (6 bases). This TCR derives from a human donor in a cohort sampled during active COVID-19. The material sequenced was peripheral blood. CDR3 DNA: TGTGCCAGCAAATCGGGACATGCGAACTTGCCGGAGCTGTTTTTT. As protein: CASKSGHANLPELFF.